This T cell receptor beta chain came from a study of OX40 agonist ivuxolimab in advanced cancers. Note on this clone: Antigen specificity is unknown.

Produced via immunoSEQ multiplex PCR; TCRdb's table is partial and in-frame only. The sample consists of 50,000 to 70,000 clones, roughly nine tenths of them appearing once. Germline V CDR1 and CDR2: MNHEY, SVGAGI. The junction had 6 bases not matched to a gene; V was cut back by 6 bases and J by 4 bases. The CDR3 loop spans 14 amino acids. General study findings and limits: In the 0.1-3.0 mg/kg groups, partial responders showed among the lowest expansion.

The receptor was isolated from an adult with an advanced solid tumor such as melanoma, head and neck, liver or kidney cancer. This rearrangement joins TRBV6-5 to TRBJ2-5; 9 bases fit TRBD1. The source material was CD4+ or CD8+ T cells sorted from blood, sampled in a trial of the OX40 agonist ivuxolimab. CDR3 DNA sequence: TGTGCCAGCAGCAGGGACAGGGTTTCAGAGACCCAGTACTTC. Protein product: CASSRDRVSETQYF.